The 8 T cell receptor beta chains reported below all come from one sample, sequenced in a study of OX40 agonist ivuxolimab in advanced cancers. Sequencing was performed with immunoSEQ multiplex PCR; in TCRdb, only in-frame clones are kept and a portion is missing. The sample holds some 41,000 clones; around 88% are singletons and the top ten take less than 0.65%. The sample here was CD4+ or CD8+ T cells sorted from blood, taken in a trial of the OX40 agonist ivuxolimab. Source of these receptors: an adult with an advanced solid tumor such as melanoma, head and neck, liver or kidney cancer.

The chain couples TRBV6-5 to TRBJ1-1; D is uncertain. This CDR3 has 11 amino acids. Germline V gene lookup returns CDR1 MNHEY and CDR2 SVGAGI. Trimming shortened V by 4 bases and J by 5 bases, and 5 bases separated the two germline ends. CDR3 coding DNA: TGTGCCAGCAGTTTCGGGACTGAAGCTTTCTTT. Translating gives CASSFGTEAFF.

The rearrangement joins TRBV2 to TRBJ2-7, with TRBD2 matching over 8 bases. The germline V gene has CDR1 SNHLY and CDR2 FYNNEI. V was pared by 7 bases and J by 6 bases, with 11 bases of the junction left unmatched. The CDR3 extends over 14 amino acids. This CDR3 reads CASTPGLVLGEQYF. The CDR3 DNA reads as TGTGCCAGCACACCGGGACTAGTATTAGGCGAGCAGTACTTC.

This chain joins TRBV5-1 and TRBJ2-3, with 8 bases aligning to TRBD2. Germline lookup yields CDR1 SGHRS and CDR2 YFSETQ. The CDR3 extends over 13 amino acids. In nucleotides, the CDR3 is TGCGCAACCGGACTAGCTAGCACAGATACGCAGTATTTT. Its protein product is CATGLASTDTQYF.

This clone was seen just once. V gene TRBV5-6 combines with J gene TRBJ2-2; D remains ambiguous. Germline V gene lookup returns CDR1 SGHDT and CDR2 YYEEEE. V lost 2 bases and J 5 bases, leaving 10 bases between the germline ends. This CDR3 has 14 residues. CDR3 coding DNA: TGTGCCAGCAGCTTCGACCACCAGACCGGGGAGCTGTTTTTT. It yields the protein CASSFDHQTGELFF.

The rearrangement links TRBV4-2 to TRBJ1-2; D is possibly TRBD1 (5 bases). Germline CDR1 is LGHNA and CDR2 is YNFKEQ. The CDR3 runs to 14 residues. Between the trimmed V and J ends, which lost 0 bases and 5 bases, there was a span of 10 bases. The CDR3 DNA reads as TGTGCCAGCAGCCAAGACAGGGTGGGGTATGGCTACACCTTC. Protein: CASSQDRVGYGYTF.

The CDR3 loop reads CASSLGPNGGVGYTF. The CDR3, as DNA: TGTGCCAGCAGCTTAGGCCCAAACGGGGGAGTTGGCTACACCTTC. The J gene is TRBJ1-2, the V gene TRBV7-2, with D possibly matching TRBD1 (5 bases). The CDR3 totals 15 residues. Trimming took 1 base from V and 7 from J, leaving 16 bases between them. Germline values: CDR1 SGHTA, CDR2 FQGNSA. The variable domain in full, completed from reference TRBV7-2 and TRBJ1-2, reads GAGVSQSPSNKVTEKGKDVELRCDPISGHTALYWYRQSLGQGLEFLIYFQGNSAPDKSGLPSDRFSAERTGGSVSTLTIQRTQQEDSAVYLCASSLGPNGGVGYTFGSGTRLTVV.

The CDR3 sequence: CASSGCQAGDLLRQHF. DNA of the CDR3: TGTGCCAGCAGCGGGTGTCAGGCAGGGGACCTATTACGCCAGCATTTT. The V gene is TRBV21-1, the J gene TRBJ1-5; whether TRBD1, the table's D call, matches the DNA was not checked. TRBV21-1 is listed as a pseudogene. The CDR3 sequence is 16 residues long.

With respect to this clone: This specimen includes other DNA sequences encoding the same CDR3. V and J are TRBV18 and TRBJ1-2; D unresolved. From germline, CDR1 is KGHSH and CDR2 LQKENI. CDR3 size: 13 residues. V lost 3 bases, J lost 0 bases, and 5 bases lay in between. The CDR3 here is CASSPPANYGYTF. CDR3 sequence (DNA): TGTGCCAGCTCACCCCCGGCTAACTATGGCTACACCTTC.